Listed below are T cell receptor beta chains from one sample, sequenced in a study of T cell responses to AZD1222 COVID-19 vaccine. The protocol was immunoSEQ multiplex PCR, while the TCRdb copy is restricted to in-frame clones and leaves out a portion. Of nearly 110,000 clones in the sample, around nine tenths are singletons; the top ten hold around 20%. Source: peripheral blood, taken on day 0 of AZD1222 vaccination. All receptors derive from an adult in good health. The CDR3 runs from the conserved cysteine through the conserved F or W. The order of the fields is V gene, J gene, D gene, clone size, CDR3 protein, CDR3 DNA. The D gene is left open where the match is weak. Some rows mark clone size as missing; the rest say once, few, many or name a class of expanded clone.

v_gene: TRBV10-3; j_gene: TRBJ2-1; d_gene: TRBD2; abundance: .; CDR3aa: CAISERGGLYNEQFF; CDR3nt: TGTGCCATCAGTGAGCGGGGGGGCCTCTACAATGAGCAGTTCTTC
v_gene: TRBV10-3; j_gene: TRBJ2-7; d_gene: TRBD1; abundance: .; CDR3aa: CASTGTGSSYEQYF; CDR3nt: TGTGCCAGCACCGGGACAGGGTCCTCCTACGAGCAGTACTTC
v_gene: TRBV3-1/TRBV3-2; j_gene: TRBJ1-3; d_gene: TRBD1; abundance: .; CDR3aa: CASSQHRDRAYGNTIYF; CDR3nt: TGTGCCAGCAGCCAGCACCGTGACAGGGCGTACGGAAACACCATATATTTT
v_gene: TRBV6-5; j_gene: TRBJ2-7; d_gene: .; abundance: .; CDR3aa: CASGVLRLGPNEQYF; CDR3nt: TGTGCCAGCGGCGTACTTCGACTCGGGCCCAACGAGCAGTACTTC
v_gene: TRBV5-1; j_gene: TRBJ1-6; d_gene: .; abundance: .; CDR3aa: CASSLANNSPLHF; CDR3nt: TGCGCCAGCAGCTTGGCCAATAATTCACCCCTCCACTTT
v_gene: TRBV7-2; j_gene: TRBJ1-6; d_gene: .; abundance: once; CDR3aa: CASSIINSPLHF; CDR3nt: TGTGCCAGCAGCATTATTAATTCACCCCTCCACTTT
v_gene: TRBV6-5; j_gene: TRBJ1-4; d_gene: .; abundance: .; CDR3aa: CASSPSSTTNEKLFF; CDR3nt: TGTGCCAGCAGCCCCAGTAGTACAACTAATGAAAAACTGTTTTTT
v_gene: TRBV5-8; j_gene: TRBJ1-6; d_gene: .; abundance: few; CDR3aa: CASSPGGARSRNYYSPLHF; CDR3nt: TGTGCCAGCAGCCCCGGGGGGGCCCGCTCCCGAAACTACTATTCACCCCTCCACTTT
v_gene: TRBV25-1; j_gene: TRBJ1-1; d_gene: .; abundance: .; CDR3aa: CASSPPTSRIRTEAFF; CDR3nt: TGTGCCAGCAGTCCGCCGACAAGCCGCATCAGAACTGAAGCTTTCTTT
v_gene: TRBV6-5; j_gene: TRBJ1-1; d_gene: .; abundance: .; CDR3aa: CASSPMGGNTEAFF; CDR3nt: TGTGCCAGCAGTCCGATGGGTGGGAACACTGAAGCTTTCTTT
v_gene: TRBV7-2; j_gene: TRBJ2-1; d_gene: .; abundance: once; CDR3aa: CASSRDSYGNEQFF; CDR3nt: TGTGCCAGCAGCCGTGACAGCTATGGGAATGAGCAGTTCTTC
v_gene: TRBV10-3; j_gene: TRBJ2-2; d_gene: .; abundance: .; CDR3aa: CASCSGPNTGELFF; CDR3nt: TGTGCCTCATGTAGTGGCCCGAACACCGGGGAGCTGTTTTTT
v_gene: TRBV6-2/TRBV6-3; j_gene: TRBJ1-5; d_gene: .; abundance: once; CDR3aa: CASSYSRGYQPQHF; CDR3nt: TGTGCCAGCAGTTACTCGAGGGGGTATCAGCCCCAGCATTTT
v_gene: TRBV2; j_gene: TRBJ2-6; d_gene: .; abundance: .; CDR3aa: CASSEARWGANVLTF; CDR3nt: TGTGCCAGCAGTGAAGCGAGGTGGGGGGCCAACGTCCTGACTTTC
v_gene: TRBV19; j_gene: TRBJ2-4; d_gene: .; abundance: .; CDR3aa: CASRDRRDIQYF; CDR3nt: TGTGCCAGTAGAGACCGAAGAGACATTCAGTACTTC
v_gene: TRBV6-2/TRBV6-3; j_gene: TRBJ2-2; d_gene: .; abundance: .; CDR3aa: CASSYGWGPTTGELFF; CDR3nt: TGTGCCAGCAGTTACGGATGGGGACCGACCACCGGGGAGCTGTTTTTT
v_gene: TRBV5-6; j_gene: TRBJ1-6; d_gene: TRBD1; abundance: .; CDR3aa: CASSLQRGPGSYNSPLHF; CDR3nt: TGTGCCAGCAGCTTGCAAAGGGGGCCTGGCTCCTATAATTCACCCCTCCACTTT
v_gene: TRBV3-1/TRBV3-2; j_gene: TRBJ2-3; d_gene: .; abundance: once; CDR3aa: CASSQVNPGDTQYF; CDR3nt: TGTGCCAGCAGCCAAGTAAACCCAGGGGATACGCAGTATTTT
v_gene: TRBV6-5; j_gene: TRBJ1-6; d_gene: .; abundance: .; CDR3aa: CASSSYQTARPLHF; CDR3nt: TGTGCCAGCAGTTCCTATCAGACAGCCAGACCCCTCCACTTT
v_gene: TRBV19; j_gene: TRBJ2-2; d_gene: .; abundance: .; CDR3aa: CASSIATANTGELFF; CDR3nt: TGTGCCAGTAGTATCGCGACGGCGAACACCGGGGAGCTGTTTTTT
v_gene: TRBV11-2; j_gene: TRBJ2-7; d_gene: .; abundance: once; CDR3aa: CASSLSRGDPGQYF; CDR3nt: TGTGCCAGCAGCTTATCCCGGGGAGATCCGGGGCAGTACTTC
v_gene: TRBV4-1; j_gene: TRBJ2-7; d_gene: .; abundance: .; CDR3aa: CASSQVGTYEQYF; CDR3nt: TGCGCCAGCAGCCAAGTTGGAACCTACGAGCAGTACTTC
v_gene: TRBV13; j_gene: TRBJ2-7; d_gene: .; abundance: .; CDR3aa: CASSPRGRGAYEQYF; CDR3nt: TGTGCCAGCAGCCCGCGGGGCAGGGGTGCCTACGAGCAGTACTTC
v_gene: TRBV3-1/TRBV3-2; j_gene: TRBJ1-1; d_gene: .; abundance: .; CDR3aa: CASSLLGRGLNTEAFF; CDR3nt: TGTGCCAGCAGCCTCCTAGGACGGGGCCTGAACACTGAAGCTTTCTTT
v_gene: TRBV6-2/TRBV6-3; j_gene: TRBJ2-5; d_gene: .; abundance: .; CDR3aa: CASSNSFDGPQYF; CDR3nt: TGTGCCAGCAGTAATTCTTTTGATGGGCCCCAGTACTTC
v_gene: TRBV7-8; j_gene: TRBJ2-1; d_gene: TRBD2; abundance: .; CDR3aa: CASSLGRSGGALEQFF; CDR3nt: TGTGCCAGCAGCTTAGGACGGAGCGGGGGGGCCCTGGAGCAGTTCTTC
v_gene: TRBV4-2; j_gene: TRBJ1-3; d_gene: TRBD1; abundance: .; CDR3aa: CASSQDAGTASGNTIYF; CDR3nt: TGTGCCAGCAGCCAGGATGCGGGGACAGCCTCTGGAAACACCATATATTTT
v_gene: TRBV7-8; j_gene: TRBJ1-3; d_gene: .; abundance: once; CDR3aa: CASSLVWGPGNTIYF; CDR3nt: TGTGCCAGCAGCTTAGTATGGGGGCCAGGAAACACCATATATTTT
v_gene: TRBV19; j_gene: TRBJ1-2; d_gene: TRBD1; abundance: .; CDR3aa: CASSRDRANYGYTF; CDR3nt: TGTGCCAGTAGTCGGGACAGGGCGAACTATGGCTACACCTTC
v_gene: TRBV7-9; j_gene: TRBJ2-3; d_gene: TRBD2; abundance: .; CDR3aa: CASSLAVSGGARDTQYF; CDR3nt: TGTGCCAGCAGCTTGGCCGTTAGCGGGGGGGCCAGGGATACGCAGTATTTT
v_gene: TRBV3-1/TRBV3-2; j_gene: TRBJ1-3; d_gene: .; abundance: .; CDR3aa: CASSLSLSGNTIYF; CDR3nt: TGTGCCAGCAGCCTGAGTCTCTCTGGAAACACCATATATTTT
v_gene: TRBV5-1; j_gene: TRBJ2-1; d_gene: TRBD1; abundance: .; CDR3aa: CASSLILDRENEQFF; CDR3nt: TGCGCCAGCAGCTTGATATTAGACAGGGAAAATGAGCAGTTCTTC
v_gene: TRBV6-5; j_gene: TRBJ2-2; d_gene: .; abundance: .; CDR3aa: CASSYLPGAAGELFF; CDR3nt: TGTGCCAGCAGTTACTTGCCGGGGGCGGCCGGGGAGCTGTTTTTT